This passage covers 26 T cell receptor beta chains from one sample sequenced in a study of cytomegalovirus exposure and HLA in healthy donors. It was with 60 Vbeta and 13 Jbeta primers that the PCR ran. Clones were read by immunoSEQ multiplex PCR, and TCRdb kept only the in-frame ones, dropping some. The sample shows some 110,000 clones, less than 80% of them seen only once. The material sequenced was PBMCs. All receptors derive from a woman younger than 45 in good health and CMV-seronegative.

The V call is TRBV29-1, the J call TRBJ2-7; 8 nucleotides align to TRBD1. This CDR3 contains 14 residues. From germline, CDR1 is SQVTM and CDR2 ANQGSEA. V was pared by 4 bases and J by 6 bases, with 11 bases of the junction left unmatched. CDR3 loop: CSVVRGQGATEQYF. The CDR3 DNA sequence: TGCAGCGTTGTGCGTGGGCAGGGGGCAACCGAGCAGTACTTC.

The genes are TRBV5-1 and TRBJ1-1; 12 bases fit TRBD1. This CDR3 comprises 19 residues. The trim removed 4 bases at V and 1 base at J, leaving 14 bases unmatched. Germline V lookup: CDR1 SGHRS, CDR2 YFSETQ. The CDR3 here is CASSQKAGTGGPANTEAFF. The CDR3 DNA reads TGCGCCAGCAGCCAGAAAGCCGGGACAGGGGGCCCCGCGAACACTGAAGCTTTCTTT.

This clone occurred a few times. The CDR3 is CASSLVASGRSSYEQYF. CDR3 sequence (DNA): TGTGCCAGCAGCTTAGTAGCTAGCGGGAGGTCTTCCTACGAGCAGTACTTC. The chain couples TRBV7-8 to TRBJ2-7, with TRBD2 matching over 11 bases. The CDR3 is 17 residues long. Germline assignment: CDR1 SGHVS and CDR2 FQNEAQ. With V trimmed by 1 base and J by 1 base, 6 bases remained unmatched.

V is TRBV2 and J is TRBJ2-5; 8 positions agree with TRBD2. In germline, CDR1 is SNHLY, CDR2 FYNNEI. V trimming: 2 bases; J trimming: 5 bases; junction bases outside the gene matches: 7. This CDR3 region has 15 residues. CDR3 amino acids: CASSEPGLARETQYF. Written as DNA, the CDR3 is TGTGCCAGCAGTGAACCTGGACTAGCCCGGGAGACCCAGTACTTC.

The chain couples TRBV9 to TRBJ2-1; TRBD2 matches 10 bases. The CDR3 is made up of 14 amino acids. Per the germline V gene, CDR1 is SGDLS and CDR2 is YYNGEE. V shed 6 bases, J shed 8 bases, and the junction held 8 bases outside the gene matches. CDR3 region: CASNLAGVIDEQFF. The CDR3 nucleotides read TGTGCCAGCAACCTAGCGGGAGTTATCGATGAGCAGTTCTTC.

The chain recombines TRBV30 with TRBJ1-2; TRBD1 agrees at 8 bases. Germline CDR1 GTSNPN, CDR2 SVGIG (reference sequence). This CDR3 has 13 residues. Trimming cost V 3 bases and J 3 bases; bases outside gene matches: 3. This CDR3 reads CAWSRQGYYGYTF. The CDR3 DNA follows: TGTGCCTGGAGCCGACAGGGGTACTATGGCTACACCTTC.

The chain employs TRBV28 and TRBJ2-1; D is undetermined. The CDR3 contains 15 residues. Germline V CDR1 and CDR2: MDHEN, SYDVKM. The germline V and J ends were trimmed by 7 bases and 6 bases, with 19 bases remaining between them. The CDR3 sequence: CASTLSFYPVNEQFF. CDR3 coding DNA: TGTGCCAGCACCCTAAGCTTCTACCCCGTCAATGAGCAGTTCTTC.

V gene TRBV5-1 combines with J gene TRBJ2-7, with TRBD2 identical over 14 bases. The germline CDR1 and CDR2 sequences are SGHRS and YFSETQ. V trimming: 4 bases; J trimming: 4 bases; junction bases outside the gene matches: 4. The length of the CDR3 is 15 residues. The CDR3 spells CASSAGLAGVYEQYF. CDR3 coding DNA: TGCGCCAGCAGCGCGGGACTAGCGGGAGTTTACGAGCAGTACTTC. Full variable domain (missing parts from reference TRBV5-1 and TRBJ2-7): KAGVTQTPRYLIKTRGQQVTLSCSPISGHRSVSWYQQTPGQGLQFLFEYFSETQRNKGNFPGRFSGRQFSNSRSEMNVSTLELGDSALYLCASSAGLAGVYEQYFGPGTRLTVT.

This rearrangement joins TRBV15 to TRBJ2-5; TRBD2 might be the D (5 bases). The V end lost 1 base, the J end lost 2 bases, and 5 bases lay between the germline ends. Germline V gene data show CDR1 as LNHNV and CDR2 as YYDKDF (reference sequence). The CDR3 has 13 amino acids. CDR3 amino acids: CATSRGLQETQYF. The CDR3 DNA is TGTGCCACCAGCAGAGGACTACAAGAGACCCAGTACTTC.

The count of this clone is one. The genes are TRBV4-3 and TRBJ1-2; D is possibly TRBD1 (5 bases). CDR1 is LGHNA and CDR2 is YSLEER in the germline V gene. This CDR3 has 14 amino acids. Trimming left V 4 bases short and J 2 bases short, with 11 bases between. CDR3 residues: CASSPDRTNYGYTF. The DNA for the CDR3 is TGCGCCAGCAGCCCCGACAGAACAAACTATGGCTACACCTTC.

This chain links TRBV10-2 with TRBJ1-1; TRBD1 might be the D (6 bases). CDR3 size: 14 residues. V lost 9 bases and J 8 bases, leaving 22 bases between the germline ends. The germline V gene encodes CDR1 WSHSY and CDR2 SAAADI. The CDR3 nucleotides read TGCGCCAGGGCCGACACAGGGAACCAAAACGAAGCTTTCTTT. Its translation: CARADTGNQNEAFF.

The chain carries TRBV19 and TRBJ1-5, with 9 positions matching TRBD1. The CDR3 spans 15 residues. Trimming cost V 8 bases and J 0 bases; bases outside gene matches: 5. Germline CDR1 is LNHDA and CDR2 is SQIVND (reference sequence). CDR3 amino acids: CASHRDRVSNQPQHF. The CDR3 nucleotides read TGTGCCAGTCACCGGGACAGGGTTAGCAATCAGCCCCAGCATTTT. Full variable domain (outside the CDR3, taken from reference TRBV19 and TRBJ1-5): DGGITQSPKYLFRKEGQNVTLSCEQNLNHDAMYWYRQDPGQGLRLIYYSQIVNDFQKGDIAEGYSVSREKKESFPLTVTSAQKNPTAFYLCASHRDRVSNQPQHFGDGTRLSIL.

This clone showed up just once. The chain is built from TRBV18 and TRBJ1-1; D is ambiguous. The CDR3 loop spans 15 amino acids. Germline CDR1 KGHSH, CDR2 LQKENI. The ends were cut back, 2 bases at V and 0 bases at J, with 10 bases in the middle. The CDR3 nucleotides read TGTGCCAGCTCACCAGATGCATGGCTGAACACTGAAGCTTTCTTT. Translated: CASSPDAWLNTEAFF.

Notes on this clone: Different DNA sequences within this sample yield the same CDR3. The chain employs TRBV7-3 and TRBJ2-2; a possible D gene is TRBD2 (6 bases). CDR1 is SGHTA and CDR2 is FQGTGA in the germline V gene. The CDR3 has 13 residues. V was shortened by 5 bases and J by 7 bases, with 11 bases between the two germline ends. The CDR3 sequence is CASSPQTSGELFF. CDR3 in DNA: TGTGCCAGCAGCCCACAGACTAGCGGGGAGCTGTTTTTT.

This sequence joins TRBV19 and TRBJ2-1, with D perhaps TRBD2 (6 bases). In germline, CDR1 is LNHDA, CDR2 SQIVND (reference sequence). The CDR3 runs to 13 residues. Trimming left V 0 bases short and J 9 bases short, with 9 bases between. The CDR3 sequence is CASSIDGGSEQFF. CDR3 coding DNA: TGTGCCAGTAGTATAGATGGAGGGAGTGAGCAGTTCTTC.

The rearrangement uses TRBV25-1 and TRBJ2-2, with D possibly being TRBD1 (6 bases). Germline assignment: CDR1 MGHDK and CDR2 SYGVNS. Trimming pared 2 bases from V and 4 bases from J, leaving 17 bases between. This CDR3 is 17 amino acids long. The CDR3 sequence: CASSEGVGTRSTGELFF. CDR3 DNA sequence: TGTGCCAGCAGTGAAGGGGTAGGGACACGTAGCACCGGGGAGCTGTTTTTT.

The chain employs TRBV18 and TRBJ2-1; 13 bases line up with TRBD2. Trimming at V came to 3 bases and at J to 6 bases, leaving 2 bases not matched to a gene. Germline V CDR1 and CDR2: KGHSH, LQKENI. The CDR3 length is 15 residues. CDR3 sequence (DNA): TGTGCCAGCTCACCGGGACTAGCGGGGACCAATGAGCAGTTCTTC. Translating it yields CASSPGLAGTNEQFF.

A remark on this clone: One junction end does not reproduce the germline sequence, and a read error may be involved. The chain links TRBV2 to TRBJ2-7; 7 bases are shared with TRBD2. The CDR3 extends over 15 amino acids. Germline CDR1 reads SNHLY; CDR2 reads FYNNEI. The CDR3 DNA is TGTGCCAGCAGTGATTTGCGGGAGAGTGCCTATGAGCAGTACTTC. It encodes CASSDLRESAYEQYF.

The V and J genes are TRBV6-4 and TRBJ2-3; 15 bases map to TRBD2. V lost 6 bases and J lost 6; bases outside the gene matches: 7. CDR1 MRHNA and CDR2 SNTAGT come from the germline V gene. There are 16 residues in the CDR3. CDR3 in amino acids: CASSPGLAGGSDTQYF. The CDR3 bases are TGTGCCAGCAGCCCCGGACTAGCGGGAGGGTCCGATACGCAGTATTTT.

The genes are TRBV6-1 and TRBJ1-2; a possible D gene is TRBD1 (5 bases). There are 15 residues in the CDR3. Trimming left V 0 bases short and J 4 bases short, with 12 bases between. Germline V gene lookup returns CDR1 MNHNS and CDR2 SASEGT. Here the CDR3 reads CASSEAQQGIYGYTF. CDR3 DNA: TGTGCCAGCAGTGAAGCGCAGCAGGGAATCTATGGCTACACCTTC.

The chain joins TRBV9 to TRBJ2-7, with D possibly TRBD2 on 5 matching bases. Germline V CDR1 and CDR2: SGDLS, YYNGEE. The CDR3 runs 16 residues. Between the trimmed V and J ends, which lost 0 bases and 0 bases, there was a span of 13 bases. The chain's CDR3 is CASSVAGGPSSYEQYF. The CDR3 DNA follows: TGTGCCAGCAGCGTAGCAGGCGGGCCCTCCTCCTACGAGCAGTACTTC.

The chain has TRBV9 and TRBJ2-5, with D uncertain. The V gene's germline CDR1 is SGDLS and CDR2 YYNGEE. The CDR3 runs 11 residues. Trimming took 4 bases from V and 3 from J, leaving 4 bases between them. The CDR3 region is CASSIKETQYF. The CDR3 DNA is TGTGCCAGCAGCATAAAAGAGACCCAGTACTTC.

A few counts support this clone. V and J are TRBV7-3 and TRBJ2-1; TRBD2 agrees at 12 bases. From germline, CDR1 is SGHTA and CDR2 FQGTGA. J was trimmed by 7 bases and V by 5 bases; bases with no gene match: 6. The CDR3 spans 15 residues. CDR3: CASSPLAGGANEQFF. The CDR3 region has the DNA TGTGCCAGCAGCCCGCTAGCGGGAGGGGCAAATGAGCAGTTCTTC.

The chain recombines TRBV6-5 with TRBJ2-7; D might be TRBD2 (5 bases). The V and J ends lost 6 bases and 6 bases respectively, with 15 bases between them. This CDR3 is 13 amino acids long. Germline V gene lookup returns CDR1 MNHEY and CDR2 SVGAGI. DNA for the CDR3: TGTGCCAGCAGCACCCGGAGAGCGGCCGAGCAGTACTTC. As protein: CASSTRRAAEQYF.

This clone appeared a single time. CDR3 sequence reads: CASSRDRVNSPLHF. In DNA, the CDR3 is TGTGCCAGCAGCAGGGACAGGGTCAATTCACCCCTCCACTTT. The J gene is TRBJ1-6, the V gene TRBV4-2, with 9 bases aligning to TRBD1. This CDR3 is 14 amino acids long. Germline trimming cut 5 bases from V and 7 bases from J; bases unmatched to any gene: 3. Germline assignment: CDR1 LGHNA and CDR2 YNFKEQ.

The CDR3 sequence is CASSGQLYGYTF. The CDR3 bases are TGTGCCAGCAGTGGACAGCTCTATGGCTACACCTTC. The chain recombines TRBV6-1 with TRBJ1-2; maybe TRBD1 (5 bases). The CDR3 sequence is 12 residues long. Deletions cut 4 bases from V and 4 bases from J, with 7 bases between. The germline CDR1 and CDR2 sequences are MNHNS and SASEGT.